This T cell receptor beta chain was documented in a study of T cells after yellow fever vaccination. Study summary: With SMART-Seq v4 Ultra Low Input, the fractions containing low cell numbers were prepared.

Germline assignment: CDR1 LNHDA and CDR2 SQIVND (reference sequence). V dropped 3 bases and J dropped 5 bases, with 11 bases sitting between them. The CDR3 has 14 amino acids. TCRdb fed the 5' RACE reads into MiXCR, producing one record per CDR3 protein. The profile shows 610,000 or so distinct CDR3 sequences, 10% to 15% of them singletons. The gene calls are TRBV19 and TRBJ2-1, with a possible D match to TRBD2 (5 bases). The source material was PBMCs, sampled on the day of the yellow fever booster vaccination. This sequence originates from a man in his thirties or forties who received the YFV17D yellow fever vaccine. The CDR3 protein is CASSIRGADNEQFF. The DNA for the CDR3 is TGTGCCAGTAGTATTCGTGGAGCGGACAATGAGCAGTTCTTC.